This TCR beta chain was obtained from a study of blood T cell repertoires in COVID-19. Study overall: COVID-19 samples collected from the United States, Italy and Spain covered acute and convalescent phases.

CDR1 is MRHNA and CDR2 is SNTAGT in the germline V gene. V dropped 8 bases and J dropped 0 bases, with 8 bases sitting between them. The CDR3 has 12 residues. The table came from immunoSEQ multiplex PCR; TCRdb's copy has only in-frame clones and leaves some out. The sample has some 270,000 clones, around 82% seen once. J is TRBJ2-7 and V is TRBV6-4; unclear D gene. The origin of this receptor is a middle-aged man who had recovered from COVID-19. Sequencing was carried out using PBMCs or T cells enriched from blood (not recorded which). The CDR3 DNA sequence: TGTGCCAGCTATAGGAGCTCCTACGAGCAGTACTTC. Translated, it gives CASYRSSYEQYF.